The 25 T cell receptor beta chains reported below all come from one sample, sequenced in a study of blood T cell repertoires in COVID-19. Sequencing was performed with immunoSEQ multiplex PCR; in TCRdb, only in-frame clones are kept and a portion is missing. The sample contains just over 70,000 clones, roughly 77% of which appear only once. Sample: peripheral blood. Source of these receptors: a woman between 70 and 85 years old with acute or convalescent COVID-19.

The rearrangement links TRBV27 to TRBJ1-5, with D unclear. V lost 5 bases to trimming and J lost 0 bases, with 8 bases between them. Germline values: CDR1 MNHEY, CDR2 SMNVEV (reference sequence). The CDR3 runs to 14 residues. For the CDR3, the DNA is TGTGCCAGCAGTGATCGGGATAGCAATCAGCCCCAGCATTTT. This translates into CASSDRDSNQPQHF.

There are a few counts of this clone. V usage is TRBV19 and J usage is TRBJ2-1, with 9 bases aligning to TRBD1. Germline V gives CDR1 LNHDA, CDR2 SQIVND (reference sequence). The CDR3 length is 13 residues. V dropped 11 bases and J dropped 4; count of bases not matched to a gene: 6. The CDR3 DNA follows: TGTGCCTCCCAGGACAGGGGTTACAATGAGCAGTTCTTC. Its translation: CASQDRGYNEQFF.

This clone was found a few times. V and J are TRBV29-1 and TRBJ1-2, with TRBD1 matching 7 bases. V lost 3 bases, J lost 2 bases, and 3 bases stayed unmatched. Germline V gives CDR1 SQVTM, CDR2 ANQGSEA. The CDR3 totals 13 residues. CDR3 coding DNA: TGCAGCGTTGATAAGGGGGCCAACTATGGCTACACCTTC. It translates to CSVDKGANYGYTF.

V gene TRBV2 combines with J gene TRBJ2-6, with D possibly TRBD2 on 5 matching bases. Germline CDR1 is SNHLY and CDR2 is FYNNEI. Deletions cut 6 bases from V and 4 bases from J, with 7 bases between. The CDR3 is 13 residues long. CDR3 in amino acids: CASRREGANVLTF. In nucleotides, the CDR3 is TGTGCCAGCAGAAGGGAGGGGGCCAACGTCCTGACTTTC.

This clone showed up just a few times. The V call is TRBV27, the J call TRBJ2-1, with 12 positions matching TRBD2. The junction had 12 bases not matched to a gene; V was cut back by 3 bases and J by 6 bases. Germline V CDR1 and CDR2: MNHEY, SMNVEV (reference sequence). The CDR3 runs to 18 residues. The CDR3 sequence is CASSFSLTTSGSGNEQFF. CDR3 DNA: TGTGCCAGCAGTTTTTCCCTCACGACTAGCGGGAGTGGCAATGAGCAGTTCTTC.

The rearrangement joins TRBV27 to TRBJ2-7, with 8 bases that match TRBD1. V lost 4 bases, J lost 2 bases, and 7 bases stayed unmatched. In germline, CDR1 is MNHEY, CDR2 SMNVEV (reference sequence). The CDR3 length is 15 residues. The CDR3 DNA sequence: TGTGCCAGCAGTTGGACAGGGCGTGGGGCCTACGAGCAGTACTTC. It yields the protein CASSWTGRGAYEQYF.

The CDR3 here is CASSLAAGYGNTIYF. CDR3 in DNA: TGCGCCAGCAGCTTGGCGGCAGGGTACGGAAACACCATATATTTT. The V and J genes are TRBV5-1 and TRBJ1-3, with a possible D match to TRBD1 (5 bases). Trimming stripped 0 bases from V and 4 bases from J, with 11 bases between. This CDR3 contains 15 residues. Germline values: CDR1 SGHRS, CDR2 YFSETQ.

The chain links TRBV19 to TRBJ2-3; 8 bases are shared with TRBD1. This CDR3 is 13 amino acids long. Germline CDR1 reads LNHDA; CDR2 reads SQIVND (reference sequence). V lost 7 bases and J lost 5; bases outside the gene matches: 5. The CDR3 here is CASTTGAGDTQYF. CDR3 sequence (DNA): TGTGCCAGTACGACAGGGGCGGGAGATACGCAGTATTTT.

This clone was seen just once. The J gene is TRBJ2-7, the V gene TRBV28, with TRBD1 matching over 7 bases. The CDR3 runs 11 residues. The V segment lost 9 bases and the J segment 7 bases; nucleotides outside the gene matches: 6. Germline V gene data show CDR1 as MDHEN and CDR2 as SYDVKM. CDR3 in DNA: TGTGCCAGTAAAGGGGGCCCGGAGCAGTACTTC. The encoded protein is CASKGGPEQYF.

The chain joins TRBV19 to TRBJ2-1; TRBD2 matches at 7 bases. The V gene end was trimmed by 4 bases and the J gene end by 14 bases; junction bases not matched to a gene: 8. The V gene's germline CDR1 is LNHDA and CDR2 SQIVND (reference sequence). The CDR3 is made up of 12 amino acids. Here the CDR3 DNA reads TGTGCCAGTAGTACCCGGGGAGGGAGGGAGTTCTTC. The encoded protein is CASSTRGGREFF.

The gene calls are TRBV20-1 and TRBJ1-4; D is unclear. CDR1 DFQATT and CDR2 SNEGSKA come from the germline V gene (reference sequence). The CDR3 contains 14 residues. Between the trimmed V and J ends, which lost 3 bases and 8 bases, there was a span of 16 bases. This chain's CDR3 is CSASARRENEKLFF. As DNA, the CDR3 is TGCAGTGCTAGTGCAAGACGGGAGAACGAAAAACTGTTTTTT.

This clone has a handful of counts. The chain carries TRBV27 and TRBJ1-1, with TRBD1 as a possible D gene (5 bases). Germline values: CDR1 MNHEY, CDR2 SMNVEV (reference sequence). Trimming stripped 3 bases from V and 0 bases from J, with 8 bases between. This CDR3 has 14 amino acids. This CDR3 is CASSLTVLNTEAFF. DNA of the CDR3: TGTGCCAGCAGTTTGACAGTACTGAACACTGAAGCTTTCTTT.

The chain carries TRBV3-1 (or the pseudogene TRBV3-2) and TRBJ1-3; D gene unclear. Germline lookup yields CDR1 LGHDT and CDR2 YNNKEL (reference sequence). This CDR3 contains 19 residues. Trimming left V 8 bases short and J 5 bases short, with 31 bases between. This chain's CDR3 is CASASPGTDPEPLRNTIYF. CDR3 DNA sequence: TGTGCCAGCGCTTCCCCCGGAACAGATCCAGAGCCCCTAAGAAACACCATATATTTT.

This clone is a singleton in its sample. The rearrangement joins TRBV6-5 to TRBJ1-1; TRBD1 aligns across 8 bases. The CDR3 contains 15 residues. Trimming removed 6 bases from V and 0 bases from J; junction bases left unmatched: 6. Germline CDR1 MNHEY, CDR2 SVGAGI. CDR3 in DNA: TGTGCCAGCAGAGATCAGGGGGCCCTGAACACTGAAGCTTTCTTT. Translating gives CASRDQGALNTEAFF.

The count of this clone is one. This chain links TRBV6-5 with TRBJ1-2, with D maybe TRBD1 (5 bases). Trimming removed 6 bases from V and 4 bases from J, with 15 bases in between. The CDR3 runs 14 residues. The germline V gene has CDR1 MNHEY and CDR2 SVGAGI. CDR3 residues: CASRTDSLPYGYTF. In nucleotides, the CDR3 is TGTGCCAGCAGGACAGACAGTCTACCCTATGGCTACACCTTC.

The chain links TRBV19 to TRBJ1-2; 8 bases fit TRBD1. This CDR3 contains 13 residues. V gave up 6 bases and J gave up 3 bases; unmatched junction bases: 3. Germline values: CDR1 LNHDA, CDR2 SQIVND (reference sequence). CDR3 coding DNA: TGTGCCAGTAGCCGGGGACAGGACTATGGCTACACCTTC. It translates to CASSRGQDYGYTF.

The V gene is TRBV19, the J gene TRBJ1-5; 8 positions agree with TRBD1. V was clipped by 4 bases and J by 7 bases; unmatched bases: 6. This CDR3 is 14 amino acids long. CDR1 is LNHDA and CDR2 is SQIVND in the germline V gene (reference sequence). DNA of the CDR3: TGTGCCAGTAGTACCCAGGGGGCATGGCAGCCCCAGCATTTT. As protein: CASSTQGAWQPQHF.

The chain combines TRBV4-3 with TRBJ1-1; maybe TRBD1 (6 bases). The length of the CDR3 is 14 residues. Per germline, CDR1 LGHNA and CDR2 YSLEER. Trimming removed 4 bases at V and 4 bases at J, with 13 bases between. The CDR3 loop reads CASSPRGGATEAFF. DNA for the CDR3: TGCGCCAGCAGCCCCCGTGGGGGGGCCACTGAAGCTTTCTTT.

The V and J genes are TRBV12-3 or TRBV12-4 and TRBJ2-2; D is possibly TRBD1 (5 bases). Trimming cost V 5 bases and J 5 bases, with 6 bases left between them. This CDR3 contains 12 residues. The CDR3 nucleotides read TGTGCCAGCAGTAAGGGGACCGGGGAGCTGTTTTTT. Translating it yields CASSKGTGELFF.

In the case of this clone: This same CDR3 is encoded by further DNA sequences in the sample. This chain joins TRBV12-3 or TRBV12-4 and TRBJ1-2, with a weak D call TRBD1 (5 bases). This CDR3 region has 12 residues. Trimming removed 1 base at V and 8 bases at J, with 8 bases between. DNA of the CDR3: TGTGCCAGCAGTTTAGGTCAGGGCGGCTACACCTTC. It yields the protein CASSLGQGGYTF.

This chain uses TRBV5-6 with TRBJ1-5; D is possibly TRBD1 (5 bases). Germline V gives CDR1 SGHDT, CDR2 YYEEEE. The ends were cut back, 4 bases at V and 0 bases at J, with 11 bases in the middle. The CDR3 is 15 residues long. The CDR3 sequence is CASSTQGISNQPQHF. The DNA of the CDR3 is TGTGCCAGCAGCACTCAGGGTATTAGCAATCAGCCCCAGCATTTT.

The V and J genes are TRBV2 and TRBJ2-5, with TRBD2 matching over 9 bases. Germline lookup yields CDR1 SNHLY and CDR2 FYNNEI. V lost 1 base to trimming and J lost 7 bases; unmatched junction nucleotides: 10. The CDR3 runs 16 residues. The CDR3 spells CASSEGGLAAGPTQYF. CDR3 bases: TGTGCCAGCAGTGAAGGGGGACTAGCTGCCGGGCCGACCCAGTACTTC.

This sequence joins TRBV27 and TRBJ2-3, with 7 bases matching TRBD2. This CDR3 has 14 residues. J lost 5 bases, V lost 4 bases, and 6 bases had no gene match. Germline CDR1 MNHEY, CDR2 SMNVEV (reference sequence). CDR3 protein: CASSWAGVIDTQYF. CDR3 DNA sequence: TGTGCCAGCAGTTGGGCGGGAGTTATAGATACGCAGTATTTT.

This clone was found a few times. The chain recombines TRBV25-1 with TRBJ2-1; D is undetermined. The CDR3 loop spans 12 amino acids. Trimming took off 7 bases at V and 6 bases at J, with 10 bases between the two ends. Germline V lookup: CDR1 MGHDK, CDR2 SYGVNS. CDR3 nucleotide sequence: TGTGCCAGCAATGCGGTTTCCAATGAGCAGTTCTTC. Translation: CASNAVSNEQFF.

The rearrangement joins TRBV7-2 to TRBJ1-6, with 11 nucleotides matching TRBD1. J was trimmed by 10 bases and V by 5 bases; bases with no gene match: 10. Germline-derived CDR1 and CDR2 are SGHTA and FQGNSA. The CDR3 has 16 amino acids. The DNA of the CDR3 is TGTGCCAGCAGCCTAATGGGACAGGGGGTAAGGTCACCCCTCCACTTT. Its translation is CASSLMGQGVRSPLHF. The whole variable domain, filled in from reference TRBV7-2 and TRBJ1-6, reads GAGVSQSPSNKVTEKGKDVELRCDPISGHTALYWYRQSLGQGLEFLIYFQGNSAPDKSGLPSDRFSAERTGGSVSTLTIQRTQQEDSAVYLCASSLMGQGVRSPLHFGNGTRLTVT.